The 6 T cell receptor beta chains in this list originate from one sample, sequenced in a study of blood T cell repertoires in COVID-19. The method was immunoSEQ multiplex PCR; TCRdb's version includes in-frame clones alone and lacks a portion of them. The data hold 100,000 to 150,000 clones, with about 88% observed a single time. The sequencing sample was made of peripheral blood. The source of these receptors is a woman aged 80 or over with acute or convalescent COVID-19.

The V gene is TRBV5-1, the J gene TRBJ1-2; 7 nucleotides match TRBD1. The germline gives CDR1 SGHRS, CDR2 YFSETQ. The CDR3 is 16 residues long. V gave up 3 bases and J gave up 7 bases; unmatched junction bases: 15. For the CDR3, the DNA is TGCGCCAGCAGCTCCCGGGACAGTATCGCAATGAGTGGCTACACCTTC. Amino acids: CASSSRDSIAMSGYTF.

The chain is built from TRBV7-2 and TRBJ1-6; 9 positions match TRBD1. Germline-derived CDR1 and CDR2 are SGHTA and FQGNSA. The junction had 12 bases not matched to a gene; V was cut back by 6 bases and J by 9 bases. This CDR3 is 16 amino acids long. The CDR3 loop reads CASRPNTGTGSSPLHF. The CDR3 DNA follows: TGTGCCAGCAGGCCCAACACCGGGACAGGGTCTTCACCCCTCCACTTT.

This chain joins TRBV7-3 and TRBJ2-3; 8 bases align to TRBD2. The length of the CDR3 is 17 residues. Germline loops: CDR1 SGHTA, CDR2 FQGTGA. V lost 5 bases to trimming and J lost 2 bases; unmatched junction nucleotides: 12. The CDR3 DNA reads as TGTGCCAGCAGCCACAGCGGGGGCCCTACCTACACAGATACGCAGTATTTT. This gives the protein CASSHSGGPTYTDTQYF.

The V call is TRBV9, the J call TRBJ1-4, with a weak D call TRBD1 (5 bases). Germline-derived CDR1 and CDR2 are SGDLS and YYNGEE. This CDR3 is built from 15 residues. Deletions cut 0 bases from V and 5 bases from J, with 11 bases between. The CDR3 coding sequence is TGTGCCAGCAGCGTAGCGGTGGGGGGGAATGAAAAACTGTTTTTT. It encodes CASSVAVGGNEKLFF.

This clone was recorded only once. The V call is TRBV28, the J call TRBJ1-1; D gene unclear. V was clipped by 2 bases and J by 6 bases, with 7 bases between them. Germline CDR1 is MDHEN and CDR2 is SYDVKM. This CDR3 has 12 amino acids. The CDR3 region has the DNA TGTGCCAGCAGTTTAAAGAGAGCTGAAGCTTTCTTT. Protein: CASSLKRAEAFF.

A few counts support this clone. This chain uses TRBV18 with TRBJ2-2; tentative D call: TRBD1 (6 bases). The germline V and J ends were trimmed by 6 bases and 3 bases, with 20 bases remaining between them. Germline V gives CDR1 KGHSH, CDR2 LQKENI. The CDR3 contains 17 residues. The CDR3 DNA sequence: TGTGCCAGCTCCCATACTCAGACAGGCCCGGACACCGGGGAGCTGTTTTTT. Its translation is CASSHTQTGPDTGELFF.